The 24 T cell receptor beta chains in this list originate from one sample, sequenced in a study of CD8+ T cells in alopecia areata. Following extraction, RNA underwent reverse transcription to cDNA, which served as the sequencing template. Sequenced by immunoSEQ multiplex PCR; TCRdb stores in-frame clones only, minus some. Here the sample spans roughly 190,000 clones, about three fifths being singletons. Treatment here: oral pan-JAK inhibitor, 5-10 mg twice daily. The starting material was CD4+ T cells sorted from blood, obtained around week 50, from a patient treated with tofacitinib. Receptors originate from a human donor with alopecia areata.

With respect to this clone: The same CDR3 also results from other DNA sequences found in this sample. The rearrangement links TRBV29-1 to TRBJ1-1; a weak D match, TRBD1 (5 bases). The CDR3 has 13 residues. The V gene's germline CDR1 is SQVTM and CDR2 ANQGSEA. V was shortened by 6 bases and J by 0 bases, with 11 bases between the two germline ends. CDR3 sequence (DNA): TGCAGCGTGGAGGGACGGTTGAACACTGAAGCTTTCTTT. Encoded protein: CSVEGRLNTEAFF.

This rearrangement joins TRBV2 to TRBJ1-5, with TRBD1 identical over 7 bases. Trimming at V came to 11 bases and at J to 4 bases, leaving 8 bases not matched to a gene. This CDR3 spans 13 amino acids. Germline V CDR1 and CDR2: SNHLY, FYNNEI. The CDR3 nucleotides read TGTGCCGGAGGGACAGATTATAATCAGCCCCAGCATTTT. Translating gives CAGGTDYNQPQHF.

This clone was counted once. The chain couples TRBV2 to TRBJ2-1, with D tentatively TRBD1 (6 bases). The CDR3 consists of 12 residues. Germline assignment: CDR1 SNHLY and CDR2 FYNNEI. Trimming shortened V by 3 bases and J by 16 bases, and 16 bases separated the two germline ends. CDR3 loop: CASSDWTVRGFF. The DNA for the CDR3 is TGTGCCAGCAGTGACTGGACAGTACGCGGCTTCTTC.

The chain recombines TRBV4-3 with TRBJ2-1; D is perhaps TRBD1 (5 bases). CDR1 is LGHNA, CDR2 YSLEER, per germline. The V gene lost 1 base and the J gene lost 6 bases, with 7 bases spanning the gap. This CDR3 is built from 13 residues. The CDR3 DNA is TGCGCCAGCAGCCAAGTAGGGGCCAATGAGCAGTTCTTC. Translation: CASSQVGANEQFF.

The chain combines TRBV11-2 with TRBJ2-7; 11 nucleotides match TRBD1. In germline, CDR1 is SGHAT, CDR2 FQNNGV. CDR3 length: 13 amino acids. V gave up 5 bases and J gave up 7 bases; unmatched junction bases: 4. CDR3 region: CASSRDRGGEQYF. The DNA for the CDR3 is TGTGCCAGCAGCCGGGACAGGGGGGGAGAGCAGTACTTC.

The chain is built from TRBV13 and TRBJ2-1, with a tentative D call TRBD1 (5 bases). CDR3 size: 12 residues. Germline V gene sequence: CDR1 PRHDT, CDR2 FYEKMQ (reference sequence). V lost 5 bases to trimming and J lost 10 bases, with 12 bases between them. CDR3 nucleotide sequence: TGTGCCAGCAGCCCCGTGAAGGGGGAGCAGTTCTTC. Its protein is CASSPVKGEQFF.

V usage is TRBV6-5 and J usage is TRBJ1-4, with 10 bases lining up with TRBD1. From germline, CDR1 is MNHEY and CDR2 SVGAGI. The trim removed 4 bases at V and 8 bases at J, leaving 4 bases unmatched. The CDR3 covers 14 residues. The CDR3 region is CASSSGQGKEKLFF. The CDR3 nucleotides are TGTGCCAGCAGTTCGGGACAGGGGAAGGAAAAACTGTTTTTT.

Notes on this clone: Other DNA sequences within the sample encode an identical CDR3. V is TRBV29-1 and J is TRBJ2-7; D is unclear. The CDR3 is 11 residues long. Germline values: CDR1 SQVTM, CDR2 ANQGSEA. V was shortened by 4 bases and J by 2 bases, with 6 bases between the two germline ends. This CDR3 reads CSVGSTYEQYF. CDR3 in DNA: TGCAGCGTTGGTTCTACCTACGAGCAGTACTTC.

The table lists this clone with a count of one. This sequence joins TRBV4-3 and TRBJ2-5, with D perhaps given as TRBD1 or TRBD2 (5 bases each). CDR1 LGHNA and CDR2 YSLEER come from the germline V gene. Trimming took 4 bases from V and 3 from J, leaving 9 bases between them. The CDR3 loop spans 13 amino acids. The CDR3: CASSPGTKETQYF. The CDR3 nucleotides read TGCGCCAGCAGCCCTGGGACCAAAGAGACCCAGTACTTC.

The chain recombines TRBV6-1 with TRBJ2-7; the D gene is possibly TRBD1 (5 bases). Germline V gives CDR1 MNHNS, CDR2 SASEGT. Trimming removed 6 bases at V and 3 bases at J, with 15 bases between. The CDR3 has 14 residues. The CDR3 DNA sequence: TGTGCCAGCAGGCCTAAGGACAAGAACTACGAGCAGTACTTC. It is translated as CASRPKDKNYEQYF.

The rearrangement uses TRBV14 and TRBJ2-5; 11 nucleotides agree with TRBD2. The V gene end was trimmed by 0 bases and the J gene end by 10 bases; junction bases not matched to a gene: 4. This CDR3 has 14 residues. Germline assignment: CDR1 SGHDN and CDR2 FVKESK. The CDR3 region is CASSQDSSGGLQYF. CDR3 bases: TGTGCCAGCAGCCAAGATTCTAGCGGGGGGCTCCAGTACTTC.

The chain has TRBV5-6 and TRBJ2-7; D call uncertain. Germline CDR1 and CDR2: SGHDT and YYEEEE. Between the trimmed V and J ends, which lost 0 bases and 3 bases, there was a span of 7 bases. The CDR3 is 13 residues long. The CDR3 DNA sequence: TGTGCCAGCAGCTTGGCGGCGGTCTACGAGCAGTACTTC. Protein: CASSLAAVYEQYF.

Only one count was recorded for this clone. V usage is TRBV19 and J usage is TRBJ2-1; D possibly corresponds to TRBD2 (6 bases). Germline lookup yields CDR1 LNHDA and CDR2 SQIVND (reference sequence). The CDR3 consists of 13 residues. V gave up 3 bases and J gave up 4 bases, with 7 bases separating them. CDR3 coding DNA: TGTGCCAGTAGTATGGGGGGATACAATGAGCAGTTCTTC. It translates to CASSMGGYNEQFF.

The J gene is TRBJ2-2, the V gene TRBV29-1, with a possible D match to TRBD2 (5 bases). The length of the CDR3 is 13 residues. Germline-derived CDR1 and CDR2 are SQVTM and ANQGSEA. V lost 7 bases and J lost 1, with 10 bases in between. The CDR3 sequence: CSGNGGNTGELFF. The CDR3 nucleotides are TGCAGCGGAAATGGAGGGAACACCGGGGAGCTGTTTTTT.

DNA of the CDR3: TGCGCCAGCAGCCAAGATAACAGGGGCTCTGGGGCCAACGTCCTGACTTTC. It specifies CASSQDNRGSGANVLTF. The chain carries TRBV4-3 and TRBJ2-6, with 7 nucleotides matching TRBD1. With 0 bases clipped from V and 0 bases from J, the junction kept 2 bases outside the gene matches. This CDR3 has 17 amino acids. In germline, CDR1 is LGHNA, CDR2 YSLEER.

The V call is TRBV29-1, the J call TRBJ1-2; TRBD1 matches at 9 bases. The CDR3 loop spans 12 amino acids. V lost 8 bases to trimming and J lost 3 bases; unmatched junction nucleotides: 4. Germline V gives CDR1 SQVTM, CDR2 ANQGSEA. Here the CDR3 DNA reads TGCAGCTTCCGGGACAGGGACTATGGCTACACCTTC. This codes for CSFRDRDYGYTF.

V gene TRBV29-1 combines with J gene TRBJ2-3; D gene uncertain. The length of the CDR3 is 12 residues. Trimming took off 2 bases at V and 4 bases at J, with 7 bases between the two ends. CDR1 SQVTM and CDR2 ANQGSEA come from the germline V gene. The CDR3 region has the DNA TGCAGCGTTGAAAGAGGTGCAGATACGCAGTATTTT. This translates into CSVERGADTQYF.

The J gene is TRBJ1-1, the V gene TRBV30; no definite D call. Trimming removed 5 bases at V and 0 bases at J, with 7 bases between. CDR1 and CDR2 from the germline V gene are GTSNPN and SVGIG (reference sequence). The CDR3 is made up of 12 amino acids. CDR3: CAWGRMNTEAFF. CDR3 DNA: TGTGCCTGGGGTCGCATGAACACTGAAGCTTTCTTT.

The V gene is TRBV2, the J gene TRBJ2-7; 7 bases are shared with TRBD2. Germline CDR1 is SNHLY and CDR2 is FYNNEI. The CDR3 sequence is 13 residues long. The junction had 8 bases not matched to a gene; V was cut back by 8 bases and J by 4 bases. CDR3 protein: CASRAGVGYEQYF. In DNA, the CDR3 is TGTGCCAGCCGTGCGGGGGTGGGGTACGAGCAGTACTTC.

The chain has TRBV11-2 and TRBJ2-1; unclear D gene. CDR1 and CDR2 (germline): SGHAT, FQNNGV. The CDR3 loop spans 15 amino acids. Trimming removed 1 base from V and 1 base from J, with 8 bases in between. The CDR3 loop is CASSLVGESYNEQFF. The CDR3 nucleotides read TGTGCCAGCAGCTTAGTCGGCGAATCCTACAATGAGCAGTTCTTC.

The chain carries TRBV5-4 and TRBJ2-3; D assignment may be TRBD1 or TRBD2 (6 bases each). Per the germline V gene, CDR1 is SGHNT and CDR2 is YYREEE (reference sequence). CDR3 length: 14 residues. The ends were cut back, 3 bases at V and 9 bases at J, with 17 bases in the middle. CDR3 coding DNA: TGTGCCAGCAGCTCTAGGGGGGACGGTGCGACGCAGTATTTT. It encodes CASSSRGDGATQYF.

V gene TRBV29-1 combines with J gene TRBJ2-1; D is undetermined. Trimming removed 0 bases from V and 0 bases from J, with 12 bases in between. The CDR3 has 16 residues. Germline loops: CDR1 SQVTM, CDR2 ANQGSEA. Here the CDR3 reads CSVEDATSNSYNEQFF. CDR3 in DNA: TGCAGCGTTGAAGATGCGACAAGTAACTCCTACAATGAGCAGTTCTTC.

The chain combines TRBV30 with TRBJ2-2; D is possibly TRBD1 (5 bases). The germline V gene encodes CDR1 GTSNPN and CDR2 SVGIG (reference sequence). The CDR3 runs to 15 residues. The ends were cut back, 4 bases at V and 6 bases at J, with 18 bases in the middle. DNA of the CDR3: TGTGCCTGGAAATTTGGAGCAGGGCAGGCCGGGGAGCTGTTTTTT. It specifies CAWKFGAGQAGELFF. Looking up the rest from reference TRBV30 and TRBJ2-2 gives the full variable domain: SQTIHQWPATLVQPVGSPLSLECTVEGTSNPNLYWYRQAAGRGLQLLFYSVGIGQISSEVPQNLSASRPQDRQFILSSKKLLLSDSGFYLCAWKFGAGQAGELFFGEGSRLTVL.

The V call is TRBV29-1, the J call TRBJ1-2; 7 bases line up with TRBD1. Germline values: CDR1 SQVTM, CDR2 ANQGSEA. V lost 6 bases and J lost 8; bases outside the gene matches: 6. The CDR3 has 11 residues. The CDR3 spells CSVTGPRGYTF. For the CDR3, the DNA is TGCAGCGTGACAGGGCCTCGGGGCTACACCTTC. Based on the CDR3 plus reference TRBV29-1 and TRBJ1-2, the full variable domain is SAVISQKPSRDICQRGTSLTIQCQVDSQVTMMFWYRQQPGQSLTLIATANQGSEATYESGFVIDKFPISRPNLTFSTLTVSNMSPEDSSIYLCSVTGPRGYTFGSGTRLTVV.